This T cell receptor beta chain was identified during a study of cytomegalovirus exposure and HLA in healthy donors. As for the study in general: There were 100 million to 130 million unique TCR beta sequences, drawn from about 179 million T cells, in an earlier analysis. General study findings and limits: Listed as cytomegalovirus-associated were more than 150 TCR beta chains. As a later analysis showed, a missense DCLRE1C variant was linked to trimming of TCR beta V- and J-genes. Within a later analysis, the majority of CMV-associated TCR beta chains appeared HLA-restricted.

The CDR3 runs to 15 residues. Germline V gene data show CDR1 as SGHKS and CDR2 as YYEKEE (reference sequence). Germline trimming cut 4 bases from V and 5 bases from J; bases unmatched to any gene: 9. To note about this clone: Its matching antigen is unknown.

PCR amplification relied on 60 Vbeta primers (plus 13 Jbeta primers). The assay was immunoSEQ multiplex PCR, and TCRdb's table has in-frame clones only and misses some. The table includes under 200,000 clones, over 75% detected once. The chain carries TRBV5-5 and TRBJ1-1; 9 nucleotides agree with TRBD1. Sequencing was performed on PBMCs. The receptor comes from a man aged 55 to 70 in good health and CMV-seronegative. CDR3 region: CASSLGQGLGTEAFF. CDR3 in DNA: TGTGCCAGCAGCCTCGGACAGGGGTTGGGAACTGAAGCTTTCTTT.